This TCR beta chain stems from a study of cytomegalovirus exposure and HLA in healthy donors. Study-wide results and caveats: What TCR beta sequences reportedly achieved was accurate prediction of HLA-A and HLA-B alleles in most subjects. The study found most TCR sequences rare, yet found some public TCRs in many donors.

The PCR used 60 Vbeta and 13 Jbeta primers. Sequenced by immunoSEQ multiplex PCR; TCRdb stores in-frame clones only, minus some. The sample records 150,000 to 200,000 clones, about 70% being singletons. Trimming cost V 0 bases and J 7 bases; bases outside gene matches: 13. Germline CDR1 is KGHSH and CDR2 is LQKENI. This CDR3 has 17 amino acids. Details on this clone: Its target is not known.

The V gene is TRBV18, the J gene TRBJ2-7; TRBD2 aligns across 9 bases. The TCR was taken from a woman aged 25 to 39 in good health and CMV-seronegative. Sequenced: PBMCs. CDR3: CASSPPNSGGALGEQYF. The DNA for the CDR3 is TGTGCCAGCTCACCACCGAATAGCGGGGGCGCCTTGGGGGAGCAGTACTTC.